This T cell receptor beta chain was obtained from a study of T cell changes during pregnancy in multiple sclerosis. TCRdb's copy holds only in-frame clones and misses some; the assay was immunoSEQ multiplex PCR. The profile shows approximately 30,000 clones, 87% of them singletons. The source is a female donor with multiple sclerosis, enrolled in a pregnancy study. Material: CD8+ T cells from peripheral blood mononuclear cells, obtained in the first trimester of pregnancy.

CDR3 coding DNA: TGTGCCTGGAGTGCGGGAGCGGGAGGGATAGATACGCAGTATTTT. Its translation is CAWSAGAGGIDTQYF. V usage is TRBV30 and J usage is TRBJ2-3; the match to TRBD2 covers 10 bases. The V gene's germline CDR1 is GTSNPN and CDR2 SVGIG (reference sequence). The trim removed 1 base at V and 5 bases at J, leaving 6 bases unmatched. The CDR3 loop spans 15 amino acids.